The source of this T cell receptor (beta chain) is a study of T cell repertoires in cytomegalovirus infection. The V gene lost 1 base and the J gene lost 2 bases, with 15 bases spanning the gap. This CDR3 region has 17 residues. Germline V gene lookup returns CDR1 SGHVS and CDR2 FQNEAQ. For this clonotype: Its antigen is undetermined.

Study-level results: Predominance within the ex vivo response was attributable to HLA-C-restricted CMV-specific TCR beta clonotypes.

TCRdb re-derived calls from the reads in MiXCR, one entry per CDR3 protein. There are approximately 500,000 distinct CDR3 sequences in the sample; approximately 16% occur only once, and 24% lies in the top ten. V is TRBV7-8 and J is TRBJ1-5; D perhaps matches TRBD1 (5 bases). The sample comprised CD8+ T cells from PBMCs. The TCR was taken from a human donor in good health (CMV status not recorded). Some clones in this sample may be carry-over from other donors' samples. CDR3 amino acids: CASSLEMWGSGNQPQHF. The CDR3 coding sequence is TGTGCCAGCAGCTTAGAGATGTGGGGGTCGGGCAATCAGCCCCAGCATTTT.